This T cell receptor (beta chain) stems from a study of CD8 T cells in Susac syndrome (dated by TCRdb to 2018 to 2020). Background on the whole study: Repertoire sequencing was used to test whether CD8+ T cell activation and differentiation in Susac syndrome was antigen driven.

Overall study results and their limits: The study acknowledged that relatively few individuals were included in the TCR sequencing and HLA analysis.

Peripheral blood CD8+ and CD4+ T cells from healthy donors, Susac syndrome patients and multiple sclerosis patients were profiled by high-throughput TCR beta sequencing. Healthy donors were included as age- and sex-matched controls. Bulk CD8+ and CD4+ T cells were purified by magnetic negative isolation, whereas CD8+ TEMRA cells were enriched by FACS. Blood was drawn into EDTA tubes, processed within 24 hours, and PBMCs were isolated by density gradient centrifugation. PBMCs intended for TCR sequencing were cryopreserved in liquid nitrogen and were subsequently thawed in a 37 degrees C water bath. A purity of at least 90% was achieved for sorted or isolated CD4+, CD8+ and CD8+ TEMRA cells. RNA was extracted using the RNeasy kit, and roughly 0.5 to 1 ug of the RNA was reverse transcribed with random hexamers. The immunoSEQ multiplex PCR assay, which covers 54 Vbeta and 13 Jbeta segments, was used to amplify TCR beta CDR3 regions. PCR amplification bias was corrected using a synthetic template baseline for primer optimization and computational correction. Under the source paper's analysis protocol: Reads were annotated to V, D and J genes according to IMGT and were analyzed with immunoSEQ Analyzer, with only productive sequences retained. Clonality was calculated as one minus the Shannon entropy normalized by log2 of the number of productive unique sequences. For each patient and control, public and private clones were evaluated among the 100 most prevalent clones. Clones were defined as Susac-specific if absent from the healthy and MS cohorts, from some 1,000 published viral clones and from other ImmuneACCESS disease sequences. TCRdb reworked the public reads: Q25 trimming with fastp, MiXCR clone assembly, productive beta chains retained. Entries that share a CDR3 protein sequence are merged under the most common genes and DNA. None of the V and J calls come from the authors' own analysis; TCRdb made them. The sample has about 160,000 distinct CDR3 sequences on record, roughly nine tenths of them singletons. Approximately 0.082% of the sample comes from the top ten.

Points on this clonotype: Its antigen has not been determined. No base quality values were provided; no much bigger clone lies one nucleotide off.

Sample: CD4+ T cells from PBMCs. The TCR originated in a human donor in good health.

The bases are TGTGCCAGCAGGACCGGACAGACCTATGGCTACACCTTC. Its amino acids are CASRTGQTYGYTF. The sequence is built from TRBV28 and TRBJ1-2; TRBD1 is perhaps the D gene, given 6 matching bases. Trimming takes 6 bases from V and 4 bases from J, and the germline ends sit 12 bases apart. Counted from cysteine to phenylalanine, this CDR3 has 13 amino acids. The CDR3 DNA has 39 bases and is translated from base 1. Looking up the germline V gene yields CDR1 MDHEN and CDR2 SYDVKM.